This T cell receptor (beta chain) was identified during a study of T cell changes during pregnancy in multiple sclerosis. This CDR3 has 14 residues. Germline V gene lookup returns CDR1 MNHNY and CDR2 SVGAGI (reference sequence). The V and J ends lost 2 bases and 4 bases respectively, with 8 bases between them. This table comes from immunoSEQ multiplex PCR, and its TCRdb copy is limited to in-frame clones, with some not included. The sample holds about 61,000 clones, 70% to 90% seen once. The TCR was taken from a female donor in good health, enrolled as a control in a pregnancy study. The sequenced sample was peripheral blood, obtained in the first trimester of pregnancy. The V call is TRBV6-6, the J call TRBJ2-2, with D perhaps TRBD2 (5 bases). The CDR3 region is CASSYGLVTGELFF. The CDR3 nucleotides read TGTGCCAGCAGTTACGGACTTGTCACCGGGGAGCTGTTTTTT.